This T cell receptor beta chain was sequenced in a study of shared clonotypes between healthy human individuals. Notes on the study in general: The four-donor shared clonotypes exceeded non-shared clonotypes in generation probability, with non-shared ones scoring lower. A handful of donors held about 5% of naive CD4 clonotypes in common.

Profiled with immunoSEQ multiplex PCR; TCRdb holds only in-frame clones, not every one. The data show 660,000 or so clones, roughly 96% seen once. Turning to this clone: Antigen specificity is unknown.

As defined, naive CD8 cells were CD45RO-negative and positively selected for CCR7, with terminally differentiated effector memory CD45RA+ cells excluded. The sample was naive CD8+ T cells sorted from blood. The sequence was collected from a woman between 25 and 40 years old in good health.

CDR3 sequence reads: CASSFVANTGELFF. In DNA, the CDR3 is TGTGCCAGCAGTTTTGTTGCGAACACCGGGGAGCTGTTTTTT. The rearrangement joins TRBV27 to TRBJ2-2; D is uncertain. The germline CDR1 and CDR2 sequences are MNHEY and SMNVEV (reference sequence). This CDR3 has 14 amino acids. Trimming removed 3 bases at V and 0 bases at J, with 5 bases between.